This TCR beta chain was retrieved from a study of regulatory T cells in long-lasting Graves disease. Whole-study results and caveats: TCR diversity was lower in persistent Graves' patients than in newly diagnosed ones.

This clonotype was observed many times. The antigen remains undetermined. V shed 0 bases and J shed 5 bases, with 16 bases lying between them. The CDR3 has 16 amino acids. Per the germline V gene, CDR1 is MNHEY and CDR2 is SMNVEV (reference sequence). Arm-PCR of CDR3 regions and iRepertoire HTBI primers were the basis on which TCR beta libraries were built. A single record per CDR3 protein comes from TCRdb applying MiXCR to the multiplex PCR reads. Altogether about 500,000 distinct CDR3 sequences are present, 15% to 20% being singletons, with the ten largest covering 9% to 15%. Time point: newly diagnosed GD, antithyroid drugs for less than 3 months. RNA from PBMCs was the source of the TCR library. The same sample was also studied in work on T cells in Graves' hyperthyroidism and ophthalmopathy. That paper notes: Blood also held most thyroid clonotypes expanded beyond 0.001. The model's output predicted ophthalmopathy at a median of roughly 6 months prior to onset.

The chain has TRBV27 and TRBJ1-1; maybe TRBD1 (5 bases). The sample here was peripheral blood mononuclear cells (PBMCs), taken at new diagnosis, from a patient treated with antithyroid drugs. This TCR derives from a man between 35 and 55 years old with Graves disease. For the CDR3, the DNA is TGTGCCAGCAGTTTATCGGCGGGTAACGGGGGGACTGAAGCTTTCTTT. It is translated as CASSLSAGNGGTEAFF.